This T cell receptor beta chain was recorded in a study of response to subunit inactivated influenza vaccine (dated by TCRdb to 2017 to 2018). Regarding the study in general: The study used deep quantitative T cell receptor repertoire profiling to track responses to a trivalent subunit inactivated influenza vaccine. Paper-wide results and their limitations: It was suggested by the authors that each seasonal influenza vaccination may recruit only a limited number of new T cells.

There are a few counts of this clonotype. Its antigen remains undetermined. No much larger clone exists at a distance of one base, and base qualities are not known. The CDR3 has 13 amino acids, counting the end cysteine and phenylalanine. The only DNA kept is the CDR3, 39 bases in frame from the first base. Germline trimming amounts to 3 bases on V and 7 bases on J, with 5 as the count of junction bases outside the gene matches. CDR1 is given as DFQATT and CDR2 as SNEGSKA, both from the germline V gene (reference sequence). The method behind the library was RT-PCR. For sequencing, an Illumina HiSeq 2500 was employed. TCRdb redid the processing of the public reads, applying fastp at Q25 and MiXCR, and retained in-frame beta chains. A single entry per CDR3 protein holds the most common genes and DNA from its merged rows. The sample has about 540,000 distinct CDR3 sequences on record, 20% to 25% of them singletons. The leading ten clones occupy around 2.8% of the sample.

The sample was also reused in another study, on T cells expressing NK-cell markers. From the second report: TCR beta cDNA libraries were prepared using 5'RACE template switching, which introduced a universal primer site and unique molecular identifiers. Three sorted T-cell subsets (CD3+CD56+NKG2C+, CD3+CD56+NKG2C- and CD3+CD56-NKG2C+) from eight donors had their TCR beta-chain repertoires profiled. Seven of the eight sequenced donors were HCMV-seropositive and one was HCMV-seronegative. To restrict sorting to alphabetaTCR-expressing T cells, an anti-gammadeltaTCR antibody was added in several experiments. In six donors, the dominant CD3+CD56+NKG2C+ clonotypes were among the top 10 CD8+ clonotypes and accounted for about 1.0-7.0% of CD8+ T cells. Those dominant clonotypes were again the most abundant among CD3+CD56-NKG2C+ cells in several donors, at about 28.3-60.1%. It remained unclear whether the expanded NKG2C-expressing T cell clones were specific for HCMV antigens. The study sequenced eight donors, all healthy volunteers chosen at random: three men and five women. To determine HCMV serostatus, a commercial ELISA kit was used to detect HCMV-specific IgG in serum. Peripheral blood mononuclear cells were isolated from blood by Ficoll density gradient centrifugation. Using Miltenyi isolation kits, CD4+ and CD8+ T cells were isolated from PBMC through magnetic immunoseparation. cDNA synthesis was primed from the TCR beta constant segment and was followed by two successive PCR amplification steps. Libraries were sequenced as 2 x 150 bp reads on Illumina HiSeq 2000/2500, MiSeq or NextSeq. MIGEC was used to demultiplex reads and group reads by UMI, and MiTCR was used to assemble and quantify clonotypes. Only TCR cDNA sequences supported by at least two reads were kept to exclude erroneous sequences. Downstream repertoire analysis used the tcR package, and clonotypes were matched across fractions by CDR3 nucleotide sequence plus V segment. VDJmatch was used to annotate antigen specificity against VDJdb, with one amino acid substitution in CDR3 permitted.

The rearrangement combines TRBV20-1 with TRBJ2-1; TRBD1 agrees with 8 junctional bases. The sequenced sample was CD4+ T cells sorted from PBMCs, obtained about 11 days after vaccination. The TCR comes from a man in his fifties who received an inactivated influenza vaccine. Donor details come from another sample of the same person, matched by shared clones. The bases read TGCAGTGCTAGCGCAGGGGGCGCGAATGAGCAGTTCTTC. The translation is CSASAGGANEQFF.